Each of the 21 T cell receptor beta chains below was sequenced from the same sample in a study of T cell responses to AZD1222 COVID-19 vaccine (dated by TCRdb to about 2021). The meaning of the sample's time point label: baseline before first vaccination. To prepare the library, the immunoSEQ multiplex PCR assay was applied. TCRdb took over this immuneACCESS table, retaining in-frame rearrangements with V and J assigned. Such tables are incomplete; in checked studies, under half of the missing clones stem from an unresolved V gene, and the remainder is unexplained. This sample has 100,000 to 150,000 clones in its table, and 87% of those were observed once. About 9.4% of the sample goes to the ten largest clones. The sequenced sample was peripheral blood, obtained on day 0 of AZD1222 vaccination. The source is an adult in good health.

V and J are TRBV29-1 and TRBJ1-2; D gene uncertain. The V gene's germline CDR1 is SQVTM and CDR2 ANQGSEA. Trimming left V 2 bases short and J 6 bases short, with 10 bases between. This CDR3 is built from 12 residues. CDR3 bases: TGCAGCGTTGAAATAAAGGGTGATGGCTACACCTTC. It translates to CSVEIKGDGYTF.

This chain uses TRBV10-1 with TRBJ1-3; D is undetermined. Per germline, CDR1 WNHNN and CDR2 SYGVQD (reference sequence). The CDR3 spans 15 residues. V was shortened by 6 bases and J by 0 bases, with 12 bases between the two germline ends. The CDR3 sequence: CASRLNRISGNTIYF. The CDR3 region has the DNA TGCGCCAGCAGGTTAAACCGAATCTCTGGAAACACCATATATTTT.

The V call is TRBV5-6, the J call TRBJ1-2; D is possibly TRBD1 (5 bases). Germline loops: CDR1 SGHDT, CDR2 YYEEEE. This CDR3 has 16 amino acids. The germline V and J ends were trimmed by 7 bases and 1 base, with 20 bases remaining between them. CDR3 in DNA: TGTGCCAGCCGAACGGGGCGGGGGTCAGGTAACTATGGCTACACCTTC. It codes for CASRTGRGSGNYGYTF.

The CDR3 region is CASSQSTGGNYGYTF. Here the CDR3 DNA reads TGCGCCAGCAGCCAGTCAACAGGGGGCAACTATGGCTACACCTTC. The rearrangement links TRBV4-1 to TRBJ1-2; 9 bases fit TRBD1. The J segment lost 2 bases and the V segment lost 3 bases, leaving 4 bases of the junction unmatched. The germline V gene encodes CDR1 MGHRA and CDR2 YSYEKL. This CDR3 spans 15 amino acids.

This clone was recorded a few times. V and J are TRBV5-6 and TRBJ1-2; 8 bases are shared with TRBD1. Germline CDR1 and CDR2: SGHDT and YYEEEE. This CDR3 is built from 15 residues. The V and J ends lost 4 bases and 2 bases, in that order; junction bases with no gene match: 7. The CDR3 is CASSERGQGNYGYTF. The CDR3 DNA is TGTGCCAGCAGCGAAAGAGGACAGGGAAACTATGGCTACACCTTC.

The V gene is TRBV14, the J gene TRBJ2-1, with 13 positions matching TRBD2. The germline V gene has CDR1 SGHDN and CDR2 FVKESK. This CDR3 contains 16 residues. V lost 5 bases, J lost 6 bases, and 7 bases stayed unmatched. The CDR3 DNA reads TGTGCCAGCAGCTATACTCGACTAGCGGGAGGCAATGAGCAGTTCTTC. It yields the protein CASSYTRLAGGNEQFF.

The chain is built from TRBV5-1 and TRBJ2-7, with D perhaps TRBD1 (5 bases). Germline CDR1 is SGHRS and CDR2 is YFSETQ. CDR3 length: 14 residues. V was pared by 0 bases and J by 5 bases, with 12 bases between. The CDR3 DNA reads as TGCGCCAGCAGCTTGGGTCAGGGTAACGACGAGCAGTACTTC. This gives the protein CASSLGQGNDEQYF.

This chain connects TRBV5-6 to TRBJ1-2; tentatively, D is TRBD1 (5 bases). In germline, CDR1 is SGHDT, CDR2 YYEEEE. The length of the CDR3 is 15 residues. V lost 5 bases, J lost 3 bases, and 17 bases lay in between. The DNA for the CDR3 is TGTGCCAGCAGAGTTCGGGGGAAAGTCGACTATGGCTACACCTTC. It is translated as CASRVRGKVDYGYTF.

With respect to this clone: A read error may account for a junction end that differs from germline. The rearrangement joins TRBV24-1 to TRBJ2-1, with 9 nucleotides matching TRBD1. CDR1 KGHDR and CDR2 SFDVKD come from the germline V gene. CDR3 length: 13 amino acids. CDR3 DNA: TGTGCCACCAGTGATCCCGGACAGGGGCCCCTTATCTTC. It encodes CATSDPGQGPLIF.

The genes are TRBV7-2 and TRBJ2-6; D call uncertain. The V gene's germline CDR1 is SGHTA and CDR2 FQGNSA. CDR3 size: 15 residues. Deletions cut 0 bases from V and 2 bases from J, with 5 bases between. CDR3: CASSLAAPGANVLTF. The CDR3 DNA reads TGTGCCAGCAGCTTAGCGGCGCCTGGGGCCAACGTCCTGACTTTC.

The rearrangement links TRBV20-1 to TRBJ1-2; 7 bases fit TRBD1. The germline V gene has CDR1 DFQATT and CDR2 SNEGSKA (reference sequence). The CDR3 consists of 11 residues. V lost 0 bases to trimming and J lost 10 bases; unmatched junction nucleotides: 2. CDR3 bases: TGCAGTGCTAGAGAGGACAGGACCTACACCTTC. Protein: CSAREDRTYTF.

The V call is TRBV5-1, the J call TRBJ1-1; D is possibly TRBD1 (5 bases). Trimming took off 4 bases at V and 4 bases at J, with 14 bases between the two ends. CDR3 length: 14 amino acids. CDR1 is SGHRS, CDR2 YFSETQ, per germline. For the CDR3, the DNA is TGCGCCAGCAGCCCCCTGGGGCGAGCCACTGAAGCTTTCTTT. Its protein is CASSPLGRATEAFF.

In nucleotides, the CDR3 is TGTGCCAGCAGCCGGACAGTTACAGACATTCAGTACTTC. This translates into CASSRTVTDIQYF. This chain uses TRBV13 with TRBJ2-4; D is perhaps TRBD1 (6 bases). The CDR3 loop spans 13 amino acids. The V gene's germline CDR1 is PRHDT and CDR2 FYEKMQ (reference sequence). Trimming left V 5 bases short and J 8 bases short, with 13 bases between.

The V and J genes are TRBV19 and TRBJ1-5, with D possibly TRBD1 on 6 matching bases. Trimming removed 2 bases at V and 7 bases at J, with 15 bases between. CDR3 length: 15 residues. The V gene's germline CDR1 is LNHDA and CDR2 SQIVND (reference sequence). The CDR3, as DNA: TGTGCCAGTAGTATAATTTGGCAGGGGAGCCAGCCCCAGCATTTT. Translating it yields CASSIIWQGSQPQHF.

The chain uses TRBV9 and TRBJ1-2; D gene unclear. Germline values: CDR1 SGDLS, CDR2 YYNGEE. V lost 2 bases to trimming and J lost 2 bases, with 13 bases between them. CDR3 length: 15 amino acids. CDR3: CASSVGGRANYGYTF. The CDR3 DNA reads TGTGCCAGCAGCGTGGGAGGGAGGGCCAACTATGGCTACACCTTC.

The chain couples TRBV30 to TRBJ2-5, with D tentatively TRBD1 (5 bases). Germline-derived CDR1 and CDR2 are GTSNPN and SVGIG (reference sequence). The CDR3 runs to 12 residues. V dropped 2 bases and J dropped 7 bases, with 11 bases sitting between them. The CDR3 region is CAWSRTQGTQYF. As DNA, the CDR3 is TGTGCCTGGAGTAGGACCCAGGGGACCCAGTACTTC.

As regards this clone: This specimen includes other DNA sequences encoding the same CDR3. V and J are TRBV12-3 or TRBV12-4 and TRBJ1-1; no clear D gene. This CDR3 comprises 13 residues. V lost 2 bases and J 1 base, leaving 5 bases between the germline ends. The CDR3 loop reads CASSLKGNTEAFF. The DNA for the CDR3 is TGTGCCAGCAGTTTAAAAGGGAACACTGAAGCTTTCTTT.

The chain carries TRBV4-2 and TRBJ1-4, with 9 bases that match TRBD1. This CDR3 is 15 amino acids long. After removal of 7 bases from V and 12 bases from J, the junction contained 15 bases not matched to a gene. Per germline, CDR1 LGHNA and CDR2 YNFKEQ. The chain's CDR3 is CASNPGGTGYAELFF. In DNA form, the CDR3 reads TGTGCCAGCAACCCAGGAGGGACAGGGTATGCCGAACTGTTTTTT.

DNA of the CDR3: TGTGCCAGCAGTCCCGCCGGGGCCAACGTCCTGACTTTC. It is translated as CASSPAGANVLTF. This chain links TRBV27 with TRBJ2-6; D is unclear. From germline, CDR1 is MNHEY and CDR2 SMNVEV (reference sequence). The germline V and J ends were trimmed by 5 bases and 4 bases, with 6 bases remaining between them. CDR3 length: 13 residues.

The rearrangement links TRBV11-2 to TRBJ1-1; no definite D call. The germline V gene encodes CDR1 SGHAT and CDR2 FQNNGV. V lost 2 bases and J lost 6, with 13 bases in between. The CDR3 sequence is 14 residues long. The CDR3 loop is CASSLTRGSSEAFF. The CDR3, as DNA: TGTGCCAGCAGCTTAACGCGGGGAAGTTCTGAAGCTTTCTTT.

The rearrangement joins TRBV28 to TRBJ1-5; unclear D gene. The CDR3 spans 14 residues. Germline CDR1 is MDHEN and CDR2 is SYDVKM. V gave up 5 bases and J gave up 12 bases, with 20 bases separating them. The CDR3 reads CASSISYYREGQHF. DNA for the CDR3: TGTGCCAGCAGTATCTCTTATTATCGGGAGGGCCAGCATTTT.